A single sample gave rise to the 20 T cell receptor beta chains below, sequenced in a study of CD8 T cells in Susac syndrome. An amount of RNA that ranged from roughly 0.5 to 1 ug was reverse transcribed with random hexamers. Each CDR3 protein gets one entry after TCRdb re-called the immunoSEQ multiplex PCR reads with MiXCR. Of 150,000 to 160,000 distinct CDR3 sequences in the sample, nearly 97% were seen once. The sample comprised CD8+ T cells from PBMCs. The source is a human donor with multiple sclerosis.

The chain uses TRBV19 and TRBJ2-7; 7 nucleotides match TRBD1. CDR1 is LNHDA, CDR2 SQIVND, per germline (reference sequence). V shed 3 bases, J shed 3 bases, and the junction held 5 bases outside the gene matches. There are 14 residues in the CDR3. This CDR3 is CASSITGTDYEQYF. CDR3 bases: TGTGCCAGTAGTATCACCGGGACAGACTACGAGCAGTACTTC.

The chain joins TRBV27 to TRBJ1-1; D unclear. The CDR3 totals 14 residues. Trimming removed 0 bases from V and 2 bases from J, with 7 bases in between. Germline V gene lookup returns CDR1 MNHEY and CDR2 SMNVEV (reference sequence). CDR3 in DNA: TGTGCCAGCAGTTTATCGCACGTTAACACTGAAGCTTTCTTT. It is translated as CASSLSHVNTEAFF.

This chain links TRBV24-1 with TRBJ2-5, with 9 bases aligning to TRBD1. The CDR3 loop spans 14 amino acids. Germline V gives CDR1 KGHDR, CDR2 SFDVKD. V lost 2 bases, J lost 4 bases, and 1 base stayed unmatched. CDR3 amino acids: CATSDSTGGETQYF. In nucleotides, the CDR3 is TGTGCCACCAGTGATTCGACAGGGGGAGAGACCCAGTACTTC.

The chain combines TRBV9 with TRBJ1-2; no clear D. The CDR3 length is 14 residues. V was pared by 0 bases and J by 3 bases, with 9 bases between. Germline CDR1 and CDR2: SGDLS and YYNGEE. The DNA for the CDR3 is TGTGCCAGCAGCGTAGATAAAAGACACTATGGCTACACCTTC. Protein product: CASSVDKRHYGYTF.

V and J are TRBV7-8 and TRBJ2-1, with D hard to call. Germline V CDR1 and CDR2: SGHVS, FQNEAQ. Between the trimmed V and J ends, which lost 0 bases and 3 bases, there was a span of 12 bases. This CDR3 contains 16 residues. CDR3 sequence: CASSLASTSHYNEQFF. DNA of the CDR3: TGTGCCAGCAGCTTAGCTAGTACAAGCCACTACAATGAGCAGTTCTTC.

CDR3 sequence reads: CASSHGQGAAGNEQYF. The CDR3 DNA is TGTGCCAGCAGCCACGGACAGGGGGCGGCTGGGAACGAGCAGTACTTC. The chain couples TRBV5-6 to TRBJ2-7, with 11 bases identical to TRBD1. Germline loops: CDR1 SGHDT, CDR2 YYEEEE. CDR3 length equals 16 residues. Germline trimming cut 4 bases from V and 5 bases from J; bases unmatched to any gene: 11.

This clonotype was counted a single time. This chain joins TRBV9 and TRBJ2-3; D call uncertain. CDR3 size: 14 residues. Trimming removed 0 bases from V and 3 bases from J, with 8 bases in between. Germline V gene sequence: CDR1 SGDLS, CDR2 YYNGEE. For the CDR3, the DNA is TGTGCCAGCAGCGTAGCGCGATGGACAGATACGCAGTATTTT. Encoded protein: CASSVARWTDTQYF.

This clonotype was seen just once. The genes are TRBV6-1 and TRBJ1-1; D is uncertain. V shed 7 bases and J shed 3 bases, with 9 bases lying between them. Germline-derived CDR1 and CDR2 are MNHNS and SASEGT. The CDR3 loop spans 12 amino acids. The CDR3 region has the DNA TGTGCCAGCAAGGCCGGCGACACTGAAGCTTTCTTT. It yields the protein CASKAGDTEAFF.

The J gene is TRBJ2-7, the V gene TRBV6-5; 10 nucleotides match TRBD2. The CDR3 extends over 16 amino acids. Germline loops: CDR1 MNHEY, CDR2 SVGAGI. The trim removed 4 bases at V and 7 bases at J, leaving 13 bases unmatched. The CDR3 region is CASSLPLAGAVWEQYF. The DNA of the CDR3 is TGTGCCAGCAGTTTGCCCCTAGCGGGGGCCGTCTGGGAGCAGTACTTC.

The J gene is TRBJ2-3, the V gene TRBV7-3; D is perhaps TRBD1 (6 bases). V lost 0 bases, J lost 2 bases, and 9 bases lay in between. This CDR3 has 15 amino acids. CDR1 and CDR2 from the germline V gene are SGHTA and FQGTGA. Here the CDR3 DNA reads TGTGCCAGCAGCTTAACGGGGGCTCCCACAGATACGCAGTATTTT. It yields the protein CASSLTGAPTDTQYF.

This sequence joins TRBV16 and TRBJ1-2; D is perhaps TRBD1 (6 bases). V lost 0 bases to trimming and J lost 6 bases, with 17 bases between them. The CDR3 is made up of 16 amino acids. The germline V gene encodes CDR1 KGHSY and CDR2 FQNENV. In DNA, the CDR3 is TGTGCCAGCAGCCAATCGTCGGCGGGGGGCAGGGATGGCTACACCTTC. This sequence encodes CASSQSSAGGRDGYTF.

This chain connects TRBV7-9 to TRBJ1-5; 7 nucleotides match TRBD1. In germline, CDR1 is SEHNR, CDR2 FQNEAQ (reference sequence). Germline trimming cut 5 bases from V and 3 bases from J; bases unmatched to any gene: 7. The CDR3 loop spans 15 amino acids. CDR3 nucleotide sequence: TGTGCCAGCAGCCCCCTGGGACAGTCCAATCAGCCCCAGCATTTT. Translating it yields CASSPLGQSNQPQHF.

This sequence joins TRBV29-1 and TRBJ2-5; D is uncertain. Trimming took off 0 bases at V and 1 base at J, with 9 bases between the two ends. CDR1 and CDR2 (germline): SQVTM, ANQGSEA. The CDR3 loop spans 14 amino acids. The CDR3 coding sequence is TGCAGCGTTGAAGACGGCCTAATCCAAGAGACCCAGTACTTC. Its translation: CSVEDGLIQETQYF.

The chain couples TRBV3-1 to TRBJ2-3, with D possibly being TRBD2 (5 bases). The CDR3 is 15 amino acids. V was clipped by 6 bases and J by 4 bases, with 17 bases between them. In germline, CDR1 is LGHDT, CDR2 YNNKEL (reference sequence). DNA for the CDR3: TGTGCCAGCAGTCGATACTGGACTGGCGCAGATACGCAGTATTTT. Translation gives CASSRYWTGADTQYF.

The chain couples TRBV6-2 or TRBV6-3 to TRBJ2-3, with TRBD2 matching 13 bases. The CDR3 is 16 residues long. J gave up 0 bases and V 6 bases, and 3 bases lay outside the gene matches. The germline V gene encodes CDR1 MNHEY and CDR2 SVGEGT. CDR3 in amino acids: CASSPTSGGSTDTQYF. CDR3 DNA: TGTGCCAGCAGCCCGACTAGCGGGGGGAGCACAGATACGCAGTATTTT.

The rearrangement uses TRBV20-1 and TRBJ2-2; D could derive from TRBD1 or TRBD2 (5 bases each). CDR1 and CDR2 (germline): DFQATT, SNEGSKA (reference sequence). V shed 6 bases and J shed 2 bases, with 7 bases lying between them. The CDR3 covers 12 residues. The CDR3 loop is CSARDNTGELFF. The CDR3 DNA reads TGCAGTGCACGGGACAACACCGGGGAGCTGTTTTTT.

The chain joins TRBV20-1 to TRBJ2-7; tentatively, D is TRBD2 (6 bases). V was trimmed by 1 base and J by 1 base, leaving 20 bases between them. The V gene's germline CDR1 is DFQATT and CDR2 SNEGSKA (reference sequence). The CDR3 spans 17 residues. CDR3 bases: TGCAGTGCTAGAGGGGGGGACCTGGAGGGGCCTTCCTACGAGCAGTACTTC. Translating gives CSARGGDLEGPSYEQYF.

This clonotype was seen once. The chain employs TRBV30 and TRBJ2-5; a possible D gene is TRBD2 (5 bases). V lost 7 bases and J lost 7, with 16 bases in between. From germline, CDR1 is GTSNPN and CDR2 SVGIG (reference sequence). This CDR3 is 12 amino acids long. CDR3 region: CASAASLGTQYF. CDR3 coding DNA: TGTGCCTCCGCTGCTAGCCTAGGGACCCAGTACTTC.

The chain has TRBV15 and TRBJ2-5, with 11 bases that match TRBD2. CDR1 is LNHNV, CDR2 YYDKDF, per germline (reference sequence). Trimming took 1 base from V and 3 from J; bases not matched to a gene: 10. CDR3 size: 18 residues. The CDR3 DNA follows: TGTGCCACCAGCAGAGGTGCTACTAGCGGGGGCCCCGAAGAGACCCAGTACTTC. Translation gives CATSRGATSGGPEETQYF.

The chain is built from TRBV24-1 and TRBJ2-1; tentatively, D is TRBD1 (6 bases). CDR3 length: 14 residues. Germline CDR1 is KGHDR and CDR2 is SFDVKD. The V end lost 2 bases, the J end lost 5 bases, and 9 bases lay between the germline ends. The CDR3 region has the DNA TGTGCCACCAGTGATTACAGGGCTGACAATGAGCAGTTCTTC. Its translation: CATSDYRADNEQFF.